Listed below are T cell receptor beta chains from one sample, sequenced in a study of radiotherapy plus CTLA-4 blockade in lung cancer. Generated by immunoSEQ multiplex PCR, the TCRdb table keeps only in-frame clones and is missing some. The repertoire has 90,000 to 130,000 clones, around 84% of them found once; the top ten carry about 3.5%. This sample comprised peripheral blood, obtained from a patient treated with radiotherapy plus ipilimumab. These receptors all stem from a human donor with non-small cell lung cancer that progressed on radiotherapy plus ipilimumab. Some clones in this sample may be carry-over from other donors' samples. CDR3s include the opening cysteine and the closing phenylalanine or tryptophan. Fields, in order: J gene, V gene, CDR3 protein.

TRBJ1-2 TRBV7-3 CASSLIVGQGYTF
TRBJ1-1 TRBV5-8 CASSPRDRYTEAFF
TRBJ1-1 TRBV19 CASKSGQGFTEAFF
TRBJ2-3 TRBV9 CASSATGSSTDTQYF
TRBJ1-5 TRBV5-6 CASSLGFGGSQPQHF
TRBJ2-7 TRBV5-4 CASSRNLAGYYEQYF
TRBJ1-3 TRBV7-6 CASSPPQGLSSGNTIYF
TRBJ2-1 TRBV7-2 CASTLIIYNEQFF
TRBJ1-5 TRBV2 CASSDMTGASVDSNQPQHF
TRBJ1-2 TRBV14 CASSQGPPGLLLYGYTF
TRBJ1-1 TRBV5-1 CASSLAGRNTEAFF
TRBJ1-4 TRBV19 CASSRQVNEKLFF
TRBJ1-6 TRBV5-6 CASTIAWNRDRGSPLHF
TRBJ2-5 TRBV6-6 CASSYSTGRGETQYF
TRBJ2-7 TRBV7-2 CASSLARSGGHYEQYF
TRBJ2-3 TRBV11-1 CASSLVSWGDSLTDTQYF
TRBJ2-5 TRBV5-1 CASSSRSGQGQETQYF
TRBJ2-2 TRBV7-8 CASSIGENGAGELFF
TRBJ2-7 TRBV18 CASSPLVQPGLGLGEQYF
TRBJ1-4 TRBV5-4 CASSLAGETGGGKLFF
TRBJ2-2 TRBV19 CASRLGLAGVANTGELFF
TRBJ1-6 TRBV5-6 CASSGTSSYNSPLHF
TRBJ1-2 TRBV2 CASSEITGSGYTF
TRBJ2-7 TRBV2 CASRRQGPYEQYF
TRBJ1-1 TRBV7-9 CASSLRLEAFF
TRBJ2-2 TRBV10-2 CASSGGSDRELFF
TRBJ1-5 TRBV6-5 CASSRGISNQPQHF
TRBJ1-1 TRBV18 CASSLGQAKNTEAFF
TRBJ2-5 TRBV9 CASSVATGGTPGQETQYF
TRBJ2-1 TRBV2 CASSEWTSGVSLYDEQFF
TRBJ1-4 TRBV4-3 CASSYTGKNEKLFF
TRBJ1-3 TRBV9 CASSVDPGGSGNTIYF
TRBJ2-5 TRBV28 CASSDRNQDTQYF
TRBJ1-3 TRBV19 CASSVRSSSGNTIYF
TRBJ2-2 TRBV28 CASSGRGVYTGELFF
TRBJ2-3 TRBV30 CAWEPGLHPAVQYF
TRBJ1-2 TRBV14 CASSHIPGQRSCGTF
TRBJ2-7 TRBV18 CASSRVVGARVYEQYF
TRBJ1-1 TRBV30 CAWSEDRGRLVNTEAFF
TRBJ2-4 TRBV2 CASSTWGEKNIQYF
TRBJ1-4 TRBV6-5 CASSYSWGINEKLFF
TRBJ2-3 TRBV5-6 CASSFGLPSTDTQYF
TRBJ1-2 TRBV15 CATSRDLQGDGYTF
TRBJ2-2 TRBV7-2 CASSLSRLLDGELFF
TRBJ2-1 TRBV6-6 CASSIRTSGGAHEQFF
TRBJ1-1 TRBV20-1 CSASRQNEAFF
TRBJ1-3 TRBV6-1 CASLRRTGTGNTIYF
TRBJ1-6 TRBV7-9 CASSLGGAGSPLHF
TRBJ2-5 TRBV4-3 CASSRYDGLQETQYF
TRBJ1-1 TRBV6-4 CASSMTGEHTEAFF
TRBJ1-2 TRBV10-2 CASSAPYSNQGYTF